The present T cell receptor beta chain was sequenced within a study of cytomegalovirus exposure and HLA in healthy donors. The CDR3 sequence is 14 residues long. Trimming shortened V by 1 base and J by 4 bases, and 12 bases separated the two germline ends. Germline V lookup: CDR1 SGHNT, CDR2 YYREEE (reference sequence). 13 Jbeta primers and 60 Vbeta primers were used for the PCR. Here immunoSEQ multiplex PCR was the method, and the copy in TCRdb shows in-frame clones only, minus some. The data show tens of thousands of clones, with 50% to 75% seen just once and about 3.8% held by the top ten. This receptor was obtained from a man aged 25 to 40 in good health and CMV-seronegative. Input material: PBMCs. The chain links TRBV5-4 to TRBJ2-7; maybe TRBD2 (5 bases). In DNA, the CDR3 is TGTGCCAGCAGCTTGAACCTCGGGATTTACGAGCAGTACTTC. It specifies CASSLNLGIYEQYF. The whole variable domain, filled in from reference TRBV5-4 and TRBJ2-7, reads ETGVTQSPTHLIKTRGQQVTLRCSSQSGHNTVSWYQQALGQGPQFIFQYYREEENGRGNFPPRFSGLQFPNYSSELNVNALELDDSALYLCASSLNLGIYEQYFGPGTRLTVT.